The next 14 T cell receptor beta chains were all read from a single sample in a study of T cells after yellow fever vaccination. TCRdb itself ran the 5' RACE reads through MiXCR, one entry per CDR3 protein. Seen here are roughly 62,000 distinct CDR3 sequences, around 6.5% observed once, and the top ten hold roughly two fifths. Source: CD8+ T cells sorted from PBMCs, taken on the day of the first yellow fever vaccination. The receptor set was obtained from a man aged 18-30 years who received the YFV17D yellow fever vaccine.

The J gene is TRBJ2-1, the V gene TRBV27, with 8 bases fitting TRBD2. The J segment lost 2 bases and the V segment lost 0 bases, leaving 6 bases of the junction unmatched. Germline V gene data show CDR1 as MNHEY and CDR2 as SMNVEV (reference sequence). The CDR3 runs 17 residues. CDR3 sequence: CASSLSLAGGAYNEQFF. CDR3 DNA: TGTGCCAGCAGTTTATCGCTGGCGGGGGGCGCCTACAATGAGCAGTTCTTC.

In its sample, this clonotype was seen many times. The genes are TRBV20-1 and TRBJ1-6; D is uncertain. There are 13 residues in the CDR3. Germline V lookup: CDR1 DFQATT, CDR2 SNEGSKA (reference sequence). The germline V and J ends were trimmed by 6 bases and 10 bases, with 16 bases remaining between them. Written as DNA, the CDR3 is TGCAGTGCCGCCGGAAAGGGAGGCTCACCCCTCCACTTT. It translates to CSAAGKGGSPLHF.

The chain recombines TRBV15 with TRBJ1-1; no reliable D call. Germline V gene data show CDR1 as LNHNV and CDR2 as YYDKDF (reference sequence). The CDR3 totals 16 residues. V lost 3 bases, J lost 0 bases, and 14 bases lay in between. In DNA, the CDR3 is TGTGCCACCAGCAGCGAGCGGACCATCATGAACACTGAAGCTTTCTTT. Translation: CATSSERTIMNTEAFF. Full variable domain (outside the CDR3, taken from reference TRBV15 and TRBJ1-1): DAMVIQNPRYQVTQFGKPVTLSCSQTLNHNVMYWYQQKSSQAPKLLFHYYDKDFNNEADTPDNFQSRRPNTSFCFLDIRSPGLGDTAMYLCATSSERTIMNTEAFFGQGTRLTVV.

This clonotype was counted many times. The chain joins TRBV28 to TRBJ2-7; D not resolved. The CDR3 is 13 residues long. V lost 6 bases, J lost 7 bases, and 16 bases lay in between. CDR1 MDHEN and CDR2 SYDVKM come from the germline V gene. CDR3 sequence (DNA): TGTGCCAGCAGGAATTTCGTGTCAAGGGAGCAGTACGTC. This codes for CASRNFVSREQYV.

In its sample, this clonotype was seen a few times. The rearrangement uses TRBV27 and TRBJ2-6; tentatively, D is TRBD1 (5 bases). CDR3 length equals 15 residues. CDR1 and CDR2 (germline): MNHEY, SMNVEV (reference sequence). Trimming removed 2 bases at V and 3 bases at J, with 8 bases between. The CDR3 protein is CASSLLGLGANVLTF. The CDR3 nucleotides are TGTGCCAGCAGTTTACTGGGGCTTGGGGCCAACGTCCTGACTTTC.

Turning to this clonotype: A clone one base away is much larger, so this may be a read error. The chain employs TRBV25-1 and TRBJ2-2, with D perhaps matching TRBD1 (5 bases). This CDR3 has 13 residues. The V gene lost 7 bases and the J gene lost 2 bases, with 8 bases spanning the gap. From germline, CDR1 is MGHDK and CDR2 SYGVNS. Written as DNA, the CDR3 is TGTGCCAGCATAGGGGTTAACACCGGGGAGCTGTTTTTT. Translated: CASIGVNTGELFF.

In this sample, this clonotype turned up many times. The chain joins TRBV12-3 or TRBV12-4 to TRBJ2-7; D is unresolved. V was shortened by 6 bases and J by 3 bases, with 6 bases between the two germline ends. CDR3 length: 11 amino acids. The CDR3, as DNA: TGTGCCAGCAGCTACGACTACGAGCAGTACTTC. Encoded protein: CASSYDYEQYF.

This clonotype has ten or more counts. The chain joins TRBV4-3 to TRBJ2-7; TRBD1 matches at 7 bases. Germline loops: CDR1 LGHNA, CDR2 YSLEER. This CDR3 is 14 amino acids long. Losses at the gene ends were 1 base for V and 5 bases for J; bases not matched to a gene: 5. The CDR3 coding sequence is TGCGCCAGCAGCCAAGCGGGACAGCCGAACGAGCAGTACTTC. Translation gives CASSQAGQPNEQYF.

This clonotype was recorded a few times. J is TRBJ1-2 and V is TRBV11-1; 7 nucleotides line up with TRBD1. This CDR3 is built from 14 residues. The V segment lost 5 bases and the J segment 1 base; nucleotides outside the gene matches: 4. Germline V gene sequence: CDR1 SGHAT, CDR2 FQDESV (reference sequence). In nucleotides, the CDR3 is TGTGCCAGCAGCCCGAGACAGGGTAACTATGGCTACACCTTC. Amino acids: CASSPRQGNYGYTF. The whole variable domain, remainder taken from reference TRBV11-1 and TRBJ1-2, is EAEVAQSPRYKITEKSQAVAFWCDPISGHATLYWYRQILGQGPELLVQFQDESVVDDSQLPKDRFSAERLKGVDSTLKIQPAELGDSAMYLCASSPRQGNYGYTFGSGTRLTVV.

This clonotype was found many times. The chain recombines TRBV12-3 or TRBV12-4 with TRBJ1-1; the D gene is possibly TRBD1 (5 bases). The CDR3 spans 15 residues. Trimming cost V 4 bases and J 3 bases, with 15 bases left between them. CDR3 in amino acids: CASSSQGAGYTEAFF. The CDR3 DNA reads TGTGCCAGCAGTTCCCAAGGGGCCGGGTACACTGAAGCTTTCTTT.

CDR3 residues: CASRPPQAQETQYF. The CDR3 DNA reads as TGTGCCAGCAGGCCGCCCCAAGCCCAAGAGACCCAGTACTTC. The chain has TRBV6-1 and TRBJ2-5; D is uncertain. The CDR3 sequence is 14 residues long. Trimming took 6 bases from V and 1 from J, leaving 12 bases between them. Germline CDR1 MNHNS, CDR2 SASEGT.

This clonotype was recorded many times. The chain employs TRBV12-3 or TRBV12-4 and TRBJ2-2; D ambiguous. This CDR3 has 12 residues. Trimming removed 7 bases from V and 7 bases from J, with 10 bases in between. Written as DNA, the CDR3 is TGTGCCAGCATCCCAGCGAACGGGGAGCTGTTTTTT. It translates to CASIPANGELFF.

In its sample, this clonotype was seen many times. This chain links TRBV9 with TRBJ1-3; D may be TRBD1 (5 bases). This CDR3 has 15 residues. V gave up 2 bases and J gave up 5 bases, with 14 bases separating them. The germline V gene has CDR1 SGDLS and CDR2 YYNGEE. In nucleotides, the CDR3 is TGTGCCAGCAGCGTGCAGGGATTTAACAGAAACACCATATATTTT. It yields the protein CASSVQGFNRNTIYF.

At least ten counts were recorded for this clonotype. The chain combines TRBV24-1 with TRBJ2-1, with TRBD1 identical over 9 bases. The germline gives CDR1 KGHDR, CDR2 SFDVKD. The CDR3 has 13 amino acids. Trimming cost V 11 bases and J 4 bases; bases outside gene matches: 5. The CDR3 DNA reads as TGTGCCATCCGGGACAGGGAATACAATGAGCAGTTCTTC. Its protein is CAIRDREYNEQFF.